This TCR beta chain was retrieved from a study of T cell responses to AZD1222 COVID-19 vaccine. The CDR3 is made up of 18 amino acids. V was pared by 4 bases and J by 8 bases, with 23 bases of the junction left unmatched. Per germline, CDR1 SGHRS and CDR2 YFSETQ. Produced via immunoSEQ multiplex PCR; TCRdb's table is partial and in-frame only. The sample lists under 150,000 clones, about 87% seen once, with 5.5% in the top ten. The TCR was taken from an adult in good health. The chain has TRBV5-1 and TRBJ1-2; 7 nucleotides align to TRBD1. The starting material was peripheral blood, obtained on day 0 of AZD1222 vaccination. In DNA form, the CDR3 reads TGCGCCAGCAGCCTTACCCTGGACAGGTCTGCCAGGGAGGAGGGCTACACCTTC. As protein: CASSLTLDRSAREEGYTF.